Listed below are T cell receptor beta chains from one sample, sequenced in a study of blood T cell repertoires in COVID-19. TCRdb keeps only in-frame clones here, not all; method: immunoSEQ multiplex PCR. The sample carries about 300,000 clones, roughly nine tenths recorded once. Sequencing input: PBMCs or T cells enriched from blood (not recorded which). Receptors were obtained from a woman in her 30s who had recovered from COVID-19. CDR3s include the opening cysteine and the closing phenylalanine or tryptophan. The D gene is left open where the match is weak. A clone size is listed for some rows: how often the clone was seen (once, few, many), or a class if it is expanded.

cdr3_aa: CASSDSARVGGYTF
cdr3_nt: TGTGCCAGCAGTGACTCAGCCAGGGTGGGTGGCTACACCTTC
j_call: TRBJ1-2
v_call: TRBV2
d_call: NA
clone_size: NA

cdr3_aa: CASSFGGARNEQYF
cdr3_nt: TGTGCCAGCAGTTTCGGGGGGGCTAGGAACGAGCAGTACTTC
j_call: TRBJ2-7
v_call: TRBV27
d_call: TRBD2
clone_size: NA

cdr3_aa: CASSQVPTGNTEAFF
cdr3_nt: TGCGCCAGCAGCCAAGTCCCGACAGGGAACACTGAAGCTTTCTTT
j_call: TRBJ1-1
v_call: TRBV4-1
d_call: NA
clone_size: NA

cdr3_aa: CASSLAGGGSYEQYF
cdr3_nt: TGTGCCAGCAGCTTGGCTGGCGGGGGGTCCTACGAGCAGTACTTC
j_call: TRBJ2-7
v_call: TRBV5-8
d_call: TRBD2
clone_size: NA

cdr3_aa: CASSLDRESRTFF
cdr3_nt: TGTGCCAGCAGTCTGGACAGGGAGAGTAGGACTTTCTTT
j_call: TRBJ1-1
v_call: TRBV11-2
d_call: TRBD1
clone_size: few

cdr3_aa: CASSRDRATEAFF
cdr3_nt: TGTGCCAGCTCGCGGGACAGGGCCACTGAAGCTTTCTTT
j_call: TRBJ1-1
v_call: TRBV18
d_call: TRBD1
clone_size: NA

cdr3_aa: CASSLDGTGELFF
cdr3_nt: TGCGCCAGCAGCTTGGACGGCACCGGGGAGCTGTTTTTT
j_call: TRBJ2-2
v_call: TRBV5-1
d_call: NA
clone_size: NA

cdr3_aa: CASSLDEGGTASNRNYGYTF
cdr3_nt: TGTGCCAGCAGCTTGGATGAAGGGGGGACAGCTTCGAATCGTAACTATGGCTACACCTTC
j_call: TRBJ1-2
v_call: TRBV5-5
d_call: TRBD1
clone_size: NA

cdr3_aa: CASTMGGPAGYTF
cdr3_nt: TGTGCCAGTACCATGGGAGGGCCCGCTGGCTACACCTTC
j_call: TRBJ1-2
v_call: TRBV19
d_call: NA
clone_size: NA

cdr3_aa: CASSTGTPYNEQFF
cdr3_nt: TGTGCCAGCAGCACCGGGACTCCTTACAATGAGCAGTTCTTC
j_call: TRBJ2-1
v_call: TRBV5-5
d_call: NA
clone_size: NA

cdr3_aa: CASSQDSFLLTGDDEQFF
cdr3_nt: TGTGCCAGCAGCCAAGATAGTTTCCTACTGACAGGGGACGATGAGCAGTTCTTC
j_call: TRBJ2-1
v_call: TRBV3-1/TRBV3-2
d_call: TRBD1
clone_size: NA

cdr3_aa: CASSLQRRGYGYTF
cdr3_nt: TGTGCCAGCAGCTTACAGCGGCGGGGCTATGGCTACACCTTC
j_call: TRBJ1-2
v_call: TRBV6-5
d_call: NA
clone_size: NA

cdr3_aa: CASSDMFSNQPQHF
cdr3_nt: TGTGCCAGCAGTGATATGTTCAGCAATCAGCCCCAGCATTTT
j_call: TRBJ1-5
v_call: TRBV2
d_call: NA
clone_size: NA

cdr3_aa: CASSSTGRSGNTIYF
cdr3_nt: TGTGCCAGCAGTTCGACAGGGCGCTCTGGAAACACCATATATTTT
j_call: TRBJ1-3
v_call: TRBV2
d_call: TRBD1
clone_size: NA

cdr3_aa: CASSGGVNTEAFF
cdr3_nt: TGTGCCAGCAGCGGGGGGGTGAACACTGAAGCTTTCTTT
j_call: TRBJ1-1
v_call: TRBV9
d_call: NA
clone_size: NA

cdr3_aa: CASSFGAADGYTF
cdr3_nt: TGTGCCAGCAGTTTTGGGGCGGCGGATGGCTACACCTTC
j_call: TRBJ1-2
v_call: TRBV27
d_call: NA
clone_size: NA

cdr3_aa: CASSQGQLAGPQETQYF
cdr3_nt: TGTGCCAGCAGCCAAGGTCAACTGGCGGGGCCACAAGAGACCCAGTACTTC
j_call: TRBJ2-5
v_call: TRBV3-1/TRBV3-2
d_call: NA
clone_size: NA

cdr3_aa: CASTDGTRHVAGELFF
cdr3_nt: TGTGCCAGCACCGACGGGACTAGGCATGTGGCCGGGGAGCTGTTTTTT
j_call: TRBJ2-2
v_call: TRBV25-1
d_call: TRBD2
clone_size: NA

cdr3_aa: CASSQRVTGELFF
cdr3_nt: TGTGCCAGCAGCCAGAGGGTCACCGGGGAGCTGTTTTTT
j_call: TRBJ2-2
v_call: TRBV14
d_call: NA
clone_size: NA

cdr3_aa: CASSQESQGAVGYTF
cdr3_nt: TGCGCCAGCAGCCAAGAGTCCCAGGGGGCGGTTGGCTACACCTTC
j_call: TRBJ1-2
v_call: TRBV4-1
d_call: TRBD1
clone_size: NA

cdr3_aa: CASSETGFVDQPQHF
cdr3_nt: TGTGCCAGCAGTGAAACAGGGTTCGTGGATCAGCCCCAGCATTTT
j_call: TRBJ1-5
v_call: TRBV6-1
d_call: NA
clone_size: few

cdr3_aa: CASSPDYYEQYF
cdr3_nt: TGTGCCAGCAGTCCGGACTACTACGAGCAGTACTTC
j_call: TRBJ2-7
v_call: TRBV27
d_call: NA
clone_size: NA

cdr3_aa: CASSQVRARYGYTF
cdr3_nt: TGCGCCAGCAGCCAAGTGAGGGCCCGCTATGGCTACACCTTC
j_call: TRBJ1-2
v_call: TRBV4-1
d_call: NA
clone_size: NA

cdr3_aa: CASTLSTGPNYGYTF
cdr3_nt: TGTGCCAGTACCCTCAGTACAGGGCCCAACTATGGCTACACCTTC
j_call: TRBJ1-2
v_call: TRBV19
d_call: NA
clone_size: NA

cdr3_aa: CASSREAGGSYNEQFF
cdr3_nt: TGTGCCAGCAGCCGGGAGGCGGGGGGCTCCTACAATGAGCAGTTCTTC
j_call: TRBJ2-1
v_call: TRBV9
d_call: TRBD2
clone_size: NA

cdr3_aa: CASIRTGNQPQHF
cdr3_nt: TGTGCCAGTATCAGGACAGGCAATCAGCCCCAGCATTTT
j_call: TRBJ1-5
v_call: TRBV19
d_call: NA
clone_size: NA

cdr3_aa: CASSQSPPAAGGPETQYF
cdr3_nt: TGTGCCAGCAGCCAATCTCCCCCAGCGGCGGGGGGGCCAGAGACCCAGTACTTC
j_call: TRBJ2-5
v_call: TRBV4-2
d_call: TRBD2
clone_size: NA

cdr3_aa: CASSHSGGAGVTGELFF
cdr3_nt: TGTGCCAGCAGCCATAGCGGGGGGGCCGGTGTAACCGGGGAGCTGTTTTTT
j_call: TRBJ2-2
v_call: TRBV7-2
d_call: TRBD2
clone_size: NA

cdr3_aa: CASSLVQDQPQHF
cdr3_nt: TGTGCCAGCAGCTTAGTACAAGATCAGCCCCAGCATTTT
j_call: TRBJ1-5
v_call: TRBV7-2
d_call: NA
clone_size: NA

cdr3_aa: CASSSDGGGTNPYEQYF
cdr3_nt: TGTGCCAGCAGCTCCGACGGTGGCGGGACCAACCCCTACGAGCAGTACTTC
j_call: TRBJ2-7
v_call: TRBV12-1
d_call: NA
clone_size: once

cdr3_aa: CASSTSGGRMNYGYTF
cdr3_nt: TGTGCCAGCAGCACATCAGGGGGACGGATGAACTATGGCTACACCTTC
j_call: TRBJ1-2
v_call: TRBV21-1
d_call: NA
clone_size: few

cdr3_aa: CASSAGNEQFF
cdr3_nt: TGTGCCAGCTCCGCCGGCAATGAGCAGTTCTTC
j_call: TRBJ2-1
v_call: TRBV7-9
d_call: NA
clone_size: NA

cdr3_aa: CSVGIAGTGANVLTF
cdr3_nt: TGCAGCGTGGGCATCGCGGGGACGGGGGCCAACGTCCTGACTTTC
j_call: TRBJ2-6
v_call: TRBV29-1
d_call: NA
clone_size: NA

cdr3_aa: CASSEGSGGNYGYTF
cdr3_nt: TGTGCCAGCAGCGAGGGGTCAGGGGGGAACTATGGCTACACCTTC
j_call: TRBJ1-2
v_call: TRBV4-2
d_call: TRBD1
clone_size: few

cdr3_aa: CASSYSAGFNQPQHF
cdr3_nt: TGTGCCAGCAGTTACTCGGCAGGGTTCAATCAGCCCCAGCATTTT
j_call: TRBJ1-5
v_call: TRBV6-5
d_call: NA
clone_size: NA

cdr3_aa: CASRGPGANVLTF
cdr3_nt: TGTGCCAGCAGGGGGCCCGGGGCCAACGTCCTGACTTTC
j_call: TRBJ2-6
v_call: TRBV6-5
d_call: NA
clone_size: NA

cdr3_aa: CASSSLGGGRGKTQYF
cdr3_nt: TGTGCCAGTAGTTCGTTAGGGGGGGGCCGGGGAAAGACCCAGTACTTC
j_call: TRBJ2-5
v_call: TRBV19
d_call: NA
clone_size: once

cdr3_aa: CASSSRTGGNTEAFF
cdr3_nt: TGTGCCAGTAGCTCCCGGACAGGGGGAAACACTGAAGCTTTCTTT
j_call: TRBJ1-1
v_call: TRBV19
d_call: TRBD1
clone_size: NA

cdr3_aa: CARPSYDYGYTF
cdr3_nt: TGTGCCAGACCTAGTTACGACTATGGCTACACCTTC
j_call: TRBJ1-2
v_call: TRBV2
d_call: NA
clone_size: few

cdr3_aa: CATKGQVNSYEQYF
cdr3_nt: TGTGCCACGAAGGGACAGGTTAACTCCTACGAGCAGTACTTC
j_call: TRBJ2-7
v_call: TRBV25-1
d_call: TRBD1
clone_size: once

cdr3_aa: CASSLKPTGLPGVWGYTF
cdr3_nt: TGTGCCAGCAGCTTAAAGCCAACAGGGCTCCCCGGGGTTTGGGGCTACACCTTC
j_call: TRBJ1-2
v_call: TRBV7-2
d_call: NA
clone_size: NA

cdr3_aa: CASSTAQGSPGNTIYF
cdr3_nt: TGTGCCAGCAGCACCGCACAGGGGAGCCCTGGAAACACCATATATTTT
j_call: TRBJ1-3
v_call: TRBV11-2
d_call: TRBD1
clone_size: NA

cdr3_aa: CASSSGTAFGYTF
cdr3_nt: TGTGCCAGCAGTTCCGGGACAGCTTTCGGCTACACCTTC
j_call: TRBJ1-2
v_call: TRBV28
d_call: TRBD1
clone_size: NA

cdr3_aa: CASSRLGTAFF
cdr3_nt: TGTGCCAGCAGCCGGCTAGGGACTGCTTTCTTT
j_call: TRBJ1-1
v_call: TRBV7-8
d_call: NA
clone_size: NA

cdr3_aa: CASSQTGGGGELFF
cdr3_nt: TGTGCCAGCAGCCAGACAGGGGGGGGCGGGGAGCTGTTTTTT
j_call: TRBJ2-2
v_call: TRBV6-5
d_call: TRBD1
clone_size: NA

cdr3_aa: CASSLGATGNTIYF
cdr3_nt: TGTGCCAGCAGCCTAGGGGCTACTGGAAACACCATATATTTT
j_call: TRBJ1-3
v_call: TRBV7-8
d_call: NA
clone_size: NA